This T cell receptor beta chain was captured in a study of T cells after posttransplantation cyclophosphamide. The CDR3 is 15 amino acids. Per the germline V gene, CDR1 is MGHDK and CDR2 is SYGVNS. This clone was observed at least ten times. Germline and junction disagree at one end, which may indicate a read error. Here immunoSEQ multiplex PCR was the method, and the copy in TCRdb shows in-frame clones only, minus some. The profile covers fewer than 40,000 clones, none occurring a single time. Sequenced material: PBMCs. The V call is TRBV25-1, the J call TRBJ2-1; TRBD1 is a possible D gene (6 bases). This sequence originates from a woman in her forties or fifties in good health and a related stem cell transplant donor. The CDR3 DNA follows: TGTGCCAGCAGTTCCCTTCCCGGGACAATGTATCGAGTGGTCTTC. Translation: CASSSLPGTMYRVVF.